Shown below are 14 T cell receptor beta chains from a single sample sequenced in a study of blood T cells in healthy people across ages. Next came a second PCR, run for about 7 to 12 cycles, which used a sample-barcoded 5' primer along with a J-beta primer mix. TCRdb recomputed calls from the 5' RACE reads with MiXCR, one row per CDR3 protein. The profile shows around 2 million distinct CDR3 sequences, about two fifths of them singletons. Sequencing was carried out using blood. The receptor source for this set is a human donor in good health.

This clonotype was seen only a few times. The chain employs TRBV20-1 and TRBJ2-2; 12 nucleotides line up with TRBD2. Trimming took 1 base from V and 3 from J; bases not matched to a gene: 0. The CDR3 covers 15 residues. Germline V lookup: CDR1 DFQATT, CDR2 SNEGSKA (reference sequence). For the CDR3, the DNA is TGCAGTGCTAGAGGGACTAGCGGGGACACCGGGGAGCTGTTTTTT. It codes for CSARGTSGDTGELFF.

The genes are TRBV7-8 and TRBJ2-1, with TRBD2 matching 7 bases. The CDR3 covers 14 residues. The J segment lost 8 bases and the V segment lost 1 base, leaving 5 bases of the junction unmatched. Germline V lookup: CDR1 SGHVS, CDR2 FQNEAQ. The CDR3 nucleotides are TGTGCCAGCAGCTTAGTATTGGGGGGGGATGAGCAGTTCTTC. Translating gives CASSLVLGGDEQFF. The entire variable domain, with the rest obtained from reference TRBV7-8 and TRBJ2-1, is as follows: GAGVSQSPRYKVAKRGQDVALRCDPISGHVSLFWYQQALGQGPEFLTYFQNEAQLDKSGLPSDRFFAERPEGSVSTLKIQRTQQEDSAVYLCASSLVLGGDEQFFGPGTRLTVL.

Many counts were recorded for this clonotype. The V call is TRBV7-2, the J call TRBJ2-1, with 9 bases that match TRBD1. The V and J ends lost 5 bases and 2 bases, in that order; junction bases with no gene match: 4. Per the germline V gene, CDR1 is SGHTA and CDR2 is FQGNSA. This CDR3 comprises 15 residues. CDR3 sequence: CASSPTGGTYNEQFF. CDR3 sequence (DNA): TGTGCCAGCAGCCCAACAGGGGGCACCTACAATGAGCAGTTCTTC.

The chain uses TRBV3-1 and TRBJ2-1; TRBD2 agrees at 8 bases. CDR1 is LGHDT and CDR2 is YNNKEL in the germline V gene (reference sequence). J gave up 6 bases and V 5 bases, and 12 bases lay outside the gene matches. This CDR3 has 16 residues. In DNA, the CDR3 is TGTGCCAGCAGCAGGACCGGGACTAGGTTCCTCAATGAGCAGTTCTTC. Translation gives CASSRTGTRFLNEQFF.

This clonotype appeared a single time. The chain links TRBV9 to TRBJ2-7, with 10 nucleotides matching TRBD1. The germline gives CDR1 SGDLS, CDR2 YYNGEE. This CDR3 is 15 amino acids long. Trimming removed 0 bases from V and 7 bases from J; junction bases left unmatched: 7. This CDR3 is CASSVGGTGAFEQYF. The CDR3 nucleotides read TGTGCCAGCAGCGTAGGTGGGACAGGGGCGTTTGAGCAGTACTTC. The full variable domain, completed using reference TRBV9 and TRBJ2-7, is DSGVTQTPKHLITATGQRVTLRCSPRSGDLSVYWYQQSLDQGLQFLIQYYNGEERAKGNILERFSAQQFPDLHSELNLSSLELGDSALYFCASSVGGTGAFEQYFGPGTRLTVT.

The table lists this clonotype with many counts. The J gene is TRBJ2-7, the V gene TRBV29-1, with D perhaps TRBD1 (6 bases). Trimming cost V 5 bases and J 5 bases, with 10 bases left between them. This CDR3 has 11 amino acids. Germline V gives CDR1 SQVTM, CDR2 ANQGSEA. CDR3 sequence: CSVPGANEQYF. The CDR3 region has the DNA TGCAGCGTTCCAGGGGCCAACGAGCAGTACTTC.

This clonotype was counted at least ten times. The chain combines TRBV6-5 with TRBJ2-7; 8 bases map to TRBD2. With V trimmed by 5 bases and J by 1 base, 16 bases remained unmatched. Germline V gene data show CDR1 as MNHEY and CDR2 as SVGAGI. The CDR3 has 18 residues. As DNA, the CDR3 is TGTGCCAGCAGTAACGGGGGGGCCCCCAGGGGAAGTTCCTACGAGCAGTACTTC. Amino acid sequence: CASSNGGAPRGSSYEQYF.

This clonotype has just a few counts. The V gene is TRBV29-1, the J gene TRBJ1-1; TRBD1 aligns across 7 bases. This CDR3 region has 13 residues. The ends lost 4 bases at V and 11 bases at J; junction bases unmatched: 13. Germline V gives CDR1 SQVTM, CDR2 ANQGSEA. CDR3 bases: TGCAGCGTTGCCCGGGACAGAAAGGTTGGGGCTTTCTTT. This gives the protein CSVARDRKVGAFF.

This clonotype was recorded a few times. This sequence joins TRBV3-1 and TRBJ2-3, with D tentatively TRBD1 or TRBD2 (6 bases each). The CDR3 covers 15 residues. Trimming pared 0 bases from V and 2 bases from J, leaving 9 bases between. CDR1 and CDR2 (germline): LGHDT, YNNKEL (reference sequence). The CDR3 nucleotides are TGTGCCAGCAGCCAAGATCCGGGGGCCACAGATACGCAGTATTTT. Translated: CASSQDPGATDTQYF.

Only a few counts were recorded for this clonotype. This chain connects TRBV29-1 to TRBJ1-1; the match to TRBD1 covers 11 bases. The germline V gene encodes CDR1 SQVTM and CDR2 ANQGSEA. The CDR3 runs 13 residues. The CDR3 DNA reads TGCGCGGTGGGAGGACAGGGGGCCGCTGAAGCTTTCTTT. Its protein product is CAVGGQGAAEAFF.

This clonotype was picked up a small number of times. The V call is TRBV6-2 or TRBV6-3, the J call TRBJ2-3; D is ambiguous. CDR1 and CDR2 from the germline V gene are MNHEY and SVGEGT. The CDR3 runs to 15 residues. Trimming stripped 5 bases from V and 6 bases from J, with 18 bases between. The CDR3 loop is CASSPLTGMVDTQYF. In DNA, the CDR3 is TGTGCCAGCAGTCCCTTGACTGGAATGGTCGATACGCAGTATTTT.

This clonotype was detected only a few times. The chain recombines TRBV6-5 with TRBJ1-2; weak D call: TRBD1 (6 bases). V was trimmed by 2 bases and J by 4 bases, leaving 26 bases between them. Germline V gives CDR1 MNHEY, CDR2 SVGAGI. The CDR3 consists of 19 residues. CDR3 amino acids: CASSYLSQGMGPSFYGYTF. The CDR3 DNA is TGTGCCAGCAGTTACCTCTCCCAGGGGATGGGACCAAGTTTCTATGGCTACACCTTC.

The CDR3 spells CASSFRQGNTGELFF. Here the CDR3 DNA reads TGTGCCAGCAGCTTTAGACAGGGGAACACCGGGGAGCTGTTTTTT. The J gene is TRBJ2-2, the V gene TRBV5-6, with 7 bases matching TRBD1. This CDR3 has 15 residues. Trimming took 2 bases from V and 1 from J; bases not matched to a gene: 2. In germline, CDR1 is SGHDT, CDR2 YYEEEE.

Only a few counts were recorded for this clonotype. The V call is TRBV29-1, the J call TRBJ2-3; 7 bases fit TRBD2. CDR1 and CDR2 (germline): SQVTM, ANQGSEA. V was pared by 3 bases and J by 0 bases, with 12 bases of the junction left unmatched. The CDR3 is 17 residues long. This CDR3 is CSVETGGLRTSTDTQYF. The DNA of the CDR3 is TGCAGCGTTGAGACGGGGGGTCTGCGGACTAGCACAGATACGCAGTATTTT.